Presented here are 21 T cell receptor beta chains from one specimen sequenced in a study of cytomegalovirus exposure and HLA in healthy donors. The PCR ran on 60 Vbeta and 13 Jbeta primers. The protocol was immunoSEQ multiplex PCR, while the TCRdb copy is restricted to in-frame clones and leaves out a portion. Seen here are about 130,000 clones, 80% to 90% observed once, and the top ten hold approximately 1.1%. The specimen was PBMCs. Every receptor here comes from a woman aged 25 to 39 in good health and CMV-seronegative.

The rearrangement links TRBV4-1 to TRBJ1-1, with a weak D call TRBD1 (6 bases). This CDR3 region has 15 residues. Germline V gene lookup returns CDR1 MGHRA and CDR2 YSYEKL. The V end lost 4 bases, the J end lost 0 bases, and 12 bases lay between the germline ends. CDR3 coding DNA: TGCGCCAGCAGCCGCTCCGGGACACTGAACACTGAAGCTTTCTTT. It encodes CASSRSGTLNTEAFF.

The CDR3 DNA follows: TGTGCCTCCGGCGCCGGGACTAGCGGGAGACTTGAGCAGTTCTTC. Protein: CASGAGTSGRLEQFF. The chain employs TRBV10-3 and TRBJ2-1; 14 bases line up with TRBD2. The V segment lost 11 bases and the J segment 9 bases; nucleotides outside the gene matches: 12. CDR1 is ENHRY and CDR2 is SYGVKD in the germline V gene. This CDR3 region has 15 residues.

The chain employs TRBV6-5 and TRBJ2-3, with D uncertain. The CDR3 consists of 15 residues. Germline V gene lookup returns CDR1 MNHEY and CDR2 SVGAGI. V was cut by 2 bases and J by 0 bases, with 9 bases left in between. CDR3 loop: CASSYRRTSTDTQYF. The CDR3 region has the DNA TGTGCCAGCAGTTACCGGAGAACTAGCACAGATACGCAGTATTTT.

This clone was counted once. V and J are TRBV11-2 and TRBJ2-7; TRBD1 aligns across 9 bases. CDR3 length equals 14 residues. CDR1 is SGHAT and CDR2 is FQNNGV in the germline V gene. The V segment lost 5 bases and the J segment 6 bases; nucleotides outside the gene matches: 8. CDR3 sequence: CASSRTGDAAEQYF. The CDR3 nucleotides are TGTGCCAGCAGCCGGACAGGGGACGCCGCCGAGCAGTACTTC.

The chain uses TRBV7-9 and TRBJ2-5, with 10 nucleotides matching TRBD2. The CDR3 extends over 19 amino acids. V shed 2 bases and J 4 bases; nucleotides not matched to a gene: 16. Germline values: CDR1 SEHNR, CDR2 FQNEAQ (reference sequence). CDR3 bases: TGTGCCAGCAGCTTATGGCCCTTTGAAAGCGGGGGGGCCCCAGAGACCCAGTACTTC. This gives the protein CASSLWPFESGGAPETQYF.

This clone was found a few times. The V call is TRBV11-2, the J call TRBJ2-3; D is perhaps TRBD2 (6 bases). Germline V gene sequence: CDR1 SGHAT, CDR2 FQNNGV. V lost 6 bases and J lost 7, with 14 bases in between. The CDR3 contains 13 residues. CDR3 nucleotide sequence: TGTGCCAGCAGGCCGGGACTCGTTAATACGCAGTATTTT. Its protein is CASRPGLVNTQYF.

This sequence joins TRBV5-1 and TRBJ1-6, with unresolved D. The germline CDR1 and CDR2 sequences are SGHRS and YFSETQ. Trimming took 2 bases from V and 7 from J, leaving 7 bases between them. The CDR3 length is 13 residues. Here the CDR3 reads CASSFIQNSPLHF. As DNA, the CDR3 is TGCGCCAGCAGCTTCATCCAGAATTCACCCCTCCACTTT.

The V and J genes are TRBV5-4 and TRBJ1-2; 12 nucleotides agree with TRBD1. CDR1 is SGHNT and CDR2 is YYREEE in the germline V gene (reference sequence). The CDR3 loop spans 15 amino acids. After removal of 5 bases from V and 6 bases from J, the junction contained 8 bases not matched to a gene. CDR3 nucleotide sequence: TGTGCCAGCAGTAACCGGGACAGGGGGCGAGATGGCTACACCTTC. Encoded protein: CASSNRDRGRDGYTF.

The V gene is TRBV7-9, the J gene TRBJ1-5, with D uncertain. Germline V gene sequence: CDR1 SEHNR, CDR2 FQNEAQ (reference sequence). V was shortened by 5 bases and J by 7 bases, with 9 bases between the two germline ends. The CDR3 runs 12 residues. In nucleotides, the CDR3 is TGTGCCAGCAGCCATGACACACAGCCCCAGCATTTT. This encodes CASSHDTQPQHF.

The genes are TRBV28 and TRBJ2-7, with TRBD2 identical over 7 bases. This CDR3 has 16 amino acids. J was trimmed by 0 bases and V by 2 bases; bases with no gene match: 7. Germline lookup yields CDR1 MDHEN and CDR2 SYDVKM. DNA of the CDR3: TGTGCCAGCAGTTTAGGGGGAGGGACGAACTCCTACGAGCAGTACTTC. Encoded protein: CASSLGGGTNSYEQYF. Complete variable domain (other parts from reference TRBV28 and TRBJ2-7): DVKVTQSSRYLVKRTGEKVFLECVQDMDHENMFWYRQDPGLGLRLIYFSYDVKMKEKGDIPEGYSVSREKKERFSLILESASTNQTSMYLCASSLGGGTNSYEQYFGPGTRLTVT.

The J gene is TRBJ2-3, the V gene TRBV4-2; 7 nucleotides align to TRBD2. The junction had 14 bases not matched to a gene; V was cut back by 1 base and J by 4 bases. Germline CDR1 LGHNA, CDR2 YNFKEQ. The CDR3 runs to 18 residues. CDR3 protein: CASSQVGGAGPWADTQYF. The CDR3 coding sequence is TGTGCCAGCAGCCAAGTGGGGGGAGCGGGGCCTTGGGCAGATACGCAGTATTTT.

The J gene is TRBJ2-1, the V gene TRBV7-9, with D possibly being TRBD1 (6 bases). Germline lookup yields CDR1 SEHNR and CDR2 FQNEAQ (reference sequence). The CDR3 covers 13 residues. Trimming removed 5 bases at V and 8 bases at J, with 13 bases between. Here the CDR3 reads CASSNRVLDEQFF. The CDR3 nucleotides read TGTGCCAGCAGCAACAGGGTTCTGGATGAGCAGTTCTTC.

V is TRBV5-5 and J is TRBJ1-2, with TRBD1 matching 9 bases. This CDR3 is 16 amino acids long. Trimming cost V 0 bases and J 3 bases; bases outside gene matches: 6. The germline CDR1 and CDR2 sequences are SGHKS and YYEKEE (reference sequence). Here the CDR3 DNA reads TGTGCCAGCAGCTTGGTGTTACGGGACAGGGACTATGGCTACACCTTC. It encodes CASSLVLRDRDYGYTF. The whole variable domain, filled in from reference TRBV5-5 and TRBJ1-2, reads DAGVTQSPTHLIKTRGQQVTLRCSPISGHKSVSWYQQVLGQGPQFIFQYYEKEERGRGNFPDRFSARQFPNYSSELNVNALLLGDSALYLCASSLVLRDRDYGYTFGSGTRLTVV.

The chain recombines TRBV2 with TRBJ1-1; 7 bases fit TRBD1. Germline V gene lookup returns CDR1 SNHLY and CDR2 FYNNEI. The CDR3 is 13 residues long. J gave up 5 bases and V 9 bases, and 9 bases lay outside the gene matches. The CDR3 here is CASDEGAETEAFF. CDR3 DNA: TGTGCCAGTGACGAGGGGGCGGAGACTGAAGCTTTCTTT.

Note on this clone: No conserved phenylalanine or tryptophan is present at the end of the CDR3, so a read error is the likely explanation. The chain employs TRBV5-1 and TRBJ1-6, with TRBD1 identical over 7 bases. Germline V CDR1 and CDR2: SGHRS, YFSETQ. V lost 0 bases, J lost 9 bases, and 6 bases stayed unmatched. The CDR3 has 15 residues. The CDR3 DNA sequence: TGCGCCAGCAGCTTGGAGGGGCAGGGGGGTTCACCCCTCCACCTT. Translating gives CASSLEGQGGSPLHL.

The V call is TRBV10-1, the J call TRBJ1-2; 8 bases agree with TRBD1. Germline V gives CDR1 WNHNN, CDR2 SYGVQD (reference sequence). Trimming cost V 3 bases and J 8 bases; bases outside gene matches: 8. The CDR3 extends over 14 amino acids. CDR3 DNA sequence: TGCGCCAGCAGTGATCGGACAGGGACGGGGGGCTACACCTTC. The encoded protein is CASSDRTGTGGYTF.

The chain couples TRBV11-2 to TRBJ2-7; a weak D match, TRBD1 (6 bases). Germline values: CDR1 SGHAT, CDR2 FQNNGV. The ends were cut back, 4 bases at V and 3 bases at J, with 13 bases in the middle. This CDR3 is built from 14 residues. CDR3 DNA: TGTGCCAGCAGCTCCCGGACAGAGATCTACGAGCAGTACTTC. This codes for CASSSRTEIYEQYF.

This clone was seen only a few times. The CDR3 spells CASSLMGGEAFF. For the CDR3, the DNA is TGTGCCAGCAGCTTAATGGGAGGTGAAGCTTTCTTT. The chain joins TRBV7-9 to TRBJ1-1; D remains ambiguous. The CDR3 extends over 12 amino acids. Germline CDR1 and CDR2: SEHNR and FQNEAQ (reference sequence). V was trimmed by 2 bases and J by 7 bases, leaving 8 bases between them.

This clone has just one count. The chain is built from TRBV5-6 and TRBJ2-1; 9 positions match TRBD2. The trim removed 4 bases at V and 7 bases at J, leaving 6 bases unmatched. CDR3 length: 14 amino acids. CDR1 and CDR2 (germline): SGHDT, YYEEEE. The CDR3: CASSVGLAMNEQFF. In DNA form, the CDR3 reads TGTGCCAGCAGCGTTGGACTAGCGATGAATGAGCAGTTCTTC.

The chain combines TRBV7-9 with TRBJ2-3, with 11 bases that match TRBD2. Germline V gene data show CDR1 as SEHNR and CDR2 as FQNEAQ (reference sequence). This CDR3 has 16 residues. Germline trimming cut 5 bases from V and 5 bases from J; bases unmatched to any gene: 9. The CDR3 here is CASSIRTSGQGDTQYF. The CDR3 region has the DNA TGTGCCAGCAGCATCAGGACTAGCGGGCAAGGAGATACGCAGTATTTT.

CDR3 residues: CASSQEPTSGYEQYF. The CDR3 bases are TGTGCCAGCAGCCAAGAGCCGACTAGCGGCTACGAGCAGTACTTC. V is TRBV4-2 and J is TRBJ2-7; 9 bases line up with TRBD2. Germline CDR1 and CDR2: LGHNA and YNFKEQ. The CDR3 loop spans 15 amino acids. Trimming took 0 bases from V and 3 from J; bases not matched to a gene: 3.